This T cell receptor (beta chain) comes out of a study of shared clonotypes between healthy human individuals. Study-wide points: Relative to memory subsets, naive subsets generally showed larger estimated richness. Some naive CD4 clonotypes, around 4.9%, turned up in common across four donors.

On this clone: As yet, its antigen is unknown. At the DNA level, this CDR3 is encoded by other sequences in the same sample as well.

As defined, naive CD8 cells were CD45RO-negative and positively selected for CCR7, with terminally differentiated effector memory CD45RA+ cells excluded. The method was immunoSEQ multiplex PCR; TCRdb's version includes in-frame clones alone and lacks a portion of them. Here the sample spans 2 million or so clones, over 85% being singletons. V gave up 6 bases and J gave up 2 bases, with 11 bases separating them. Germline V gives CDR1 LGHNA, CDR2 YSLEER. This CDR3 region has 13 residues. The receptor was isolated from a man between 18 and 35 years old in good health. The chain links TRBV4-3 to TRBJ2-7; D uncertain. Sequencing was carried out using naive CD8+ T cells sorted from blood. The CDR3 DNA sequence: TGCGCCAGCAGTCAGACACGGACCTACGAGCAGTACTTC. Translated: CASSQTRTYEQYF.